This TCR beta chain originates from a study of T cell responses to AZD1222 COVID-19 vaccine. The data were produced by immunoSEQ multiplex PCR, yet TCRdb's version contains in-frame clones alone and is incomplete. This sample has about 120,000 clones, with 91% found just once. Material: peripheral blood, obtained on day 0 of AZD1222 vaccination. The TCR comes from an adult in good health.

CDR3 nucleotides: TGTGCCAGCAGTTTAAAGGCGGGGGAGACCCAGTACTTC. It translates to CASSLKAGETQYF. V and J are TRBV12-3 or TRBV12-4 and TRBJ2-5, with TRBD2 as a possible D gene (6 bases). The V and J ends lost 2 bases and 5 bases respectively, with 9 bases between them. The CDR3 has 13 residues.